This TCR beta chain was captured by sequencing in a study of naive and memory T cell subsets. Notes on the study in general: A few larger clonotypes appeared in naive repertoires, especially CD8, possibly memory cells re-expressing CD45RA.

CD4+ T cell IFNgamma after overnight CMV lysate exposure gave donor CMV status. This clonotype was counted between two and nine times. The antigen is not known. The germline gene is not matched at one end of the junction; a read error may be the cause. The CDR3 has 13 residues. The beta constant-region primer was an equimolar mix of two oligonucleotides covering TRBC1 and TRBC2. Ligated cDNA was amplified by four rounds of PCR with nested alpha and beta constant-region primers and SP2. Using its own MiXCR run on the UMI-ligation and nested PCR reads, TCRdb lists one record per CDR3 protein. The sample lists over 90,000 distinct CDR3 sequences; over 9% were seen once.

J is TRBJ2-7 and V is TRBV12-3 or TRBV12-4; 13 bases match TRBD2. Sequences were obtained from naive CD4+ T cells from blood. The receptor was isolated from a human donor in good health. The CDR3 DNA is TGTGTCAGCAGACTAGCGGGGGGCCTAGAGCAGTACTTC. Translating it yields CVSRLAGGLEQYF.